This paragraph reports one TCR beta chain. The target antigen is unknown. The data originate from a study of cytomegalovirus exposure and HLA in healthy donors. Whole-study context: The platform used for the 100 to 150 validation repertoires matched that of the 600 to 800 first-cohort repertoires, a later analysis reported. Study-wide points: The study designated 150 or so TCR beta chains cytomegalovirus-associated. Reportedly, cytomegalovirus status was diagnosed with high sensitivity and specificity.

TCRdb's table, derived via immunoSEQ multiplex PCR, lists solely in-frame clones and lacks some. The sample holds 190,000 or so clones, about 86% seen once. Sequencing was performed on PBMCs. The receptor comes from a woman under 30 in good health and CMV-seropositive.

The CDR3 DNA reads as TGTGCCAGTAGTATAGAGGACAGGTCCAATCAGCCCCAGCATTTT. Encoded protein: CASSIEDRSNQPQHF. The chain uses TRBV19 and TRBJ1-5; TRBD1 aligns across 7 bases. The CDR3 sequence is 15 residues long. Germline V gene lookup returns CDR1 LNHDA and CDR2 SQIVND (reference sequence). The J segment lost 3 bases and the V segment lost 0 bases, leaving 2 bases of the junction unmatched.